This TCR beta chain was profiled in a study of regulatory T cells in long-lasting Graves disease. General study findings and limits: Those with persistent disease had in common more public clonotypes (about 3,000) than new patients (966).

Concerning this clonotype: What it binds is unknown.

The CDR3 is made up of 13 amino acids. Germline lookup yields CDR1 SQVTM and CDR2 ANQGSEA. Trimming removed 4 bases at V and 6 bases at J, with 13 bases between. Time point given: newly diagnosed GD, antithyroid drugs for less than 3 months. PBMC-extracted RNA yielded the TCR library. HTBI primers from iRepertoire and Arm-PCR of CDR3 regions yielded the TCR beta libraries. TCRdb ran MiXCR on the multiplex PCR reads and lists one entry per CDR3 protein. The data contain about 560,000 distinct CDR3 sequences, roughly 16% of them singletons. The same data also went into a second study, on T cells in Graves' hyperthyroidism and ophthalmopathy.

The genes are TRBV29-1 and TRBJ2-4, with D perhaps assigned TRBD1 or TRBD2 (6 bases each). Sequenced here: peripheral blood mononuclear cells (PBMCs), sampled at new diagnosis, from a patient treated with antithyroid drugs. The TCR was taken from a man younger than 30 with Graves disease. The DNA for the CDR3 is TGCAGCGTTGCGTGGGGGGCTGGAAACATTCAGTACTTC. Translation: CSVAWGAGNIQYF.